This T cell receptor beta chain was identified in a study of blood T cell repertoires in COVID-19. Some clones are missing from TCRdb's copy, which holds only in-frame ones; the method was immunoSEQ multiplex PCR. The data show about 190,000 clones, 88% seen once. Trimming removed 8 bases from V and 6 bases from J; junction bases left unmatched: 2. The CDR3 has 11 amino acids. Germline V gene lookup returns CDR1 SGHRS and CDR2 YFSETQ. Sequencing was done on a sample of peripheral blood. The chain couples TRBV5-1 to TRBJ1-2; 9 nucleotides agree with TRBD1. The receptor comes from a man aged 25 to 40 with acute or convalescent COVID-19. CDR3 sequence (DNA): TGCGCCAGTACAGGGGGCGATGGCTACACCTTC. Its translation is CASTGGDGYTF.